This is a list of T cell receptor beta chains from one sample in a study of vaccination effects on CD4 cells after COVID-19. Sequenced by immunoSEQ multiplex PCR; TCRdb stores in-frame clones only, minus some. The sample lists some 22,000 clones; just under 75% were seen once. For these TCRs, the target antigens are not known. This material consisted of CD4+ T cells from PBMCs cultured with SARS-CoV-2 spike peptides, taken before COVID-19 vaccination. The receptors stem from a human donor who received a COVID-19 vaccine. CDR3s include the opening cysteine and the closing phenylalanine or tryptophan. Fields, in order: CDR3 DNA, CDR3 protein, J gene, clone size, D gene, V gene. A D gene is named only where the DNA matches it firmly. Clone size appears in some rows only: once, few, many, or a class for an expanded clone.

DNA: TGTGCCAGCTCACCGGACAGAGACTATGGCTACACCTTC
CDR3: CASSPDRDYGYTF
J: TRBJ1-2
size: NA
D: NA
V: TRBV18

DNA: TGTGCCAGCAGCTTACAGGGGGCGCGTGGTATGAACACTGAAGCTTTCTTT
CDR3: CASSLQGARGMNTEAFF
J: TRBJ1-1
size: NA
D: NA
V: TRBV21-1

DNA: TGTGCCAGCAGCCCGACAGGCTATGAGCAGTTCTTC
CDR3: CASSPTGYEQFF
J: TRBJ2-1
size: NA
D: NA
V: TRBV7-2

DNA: TGTGCCAGCAGCGAGGCGGGGGGGTATTACAATGAGCAGTTCTTC
CDR3: CASSEAGGYYNEQFF
J: TRBJ2-1
size: NA
D: TRBD2
V: TRBV7-6

DNA: TGTGCCAGTAGTATCGGCGAGAACACCGGGGAGCTGTTTTTT
CDR3: CASSIGENTGELFF
J: TRBJ2-2
size: NA
D: NA
V: TRBV19

DNA: TGTGCCAGCAGAGGACTAGCGGAGACCCAGTACTTC
CDR3: CASRGLAETQYF
J: TRBJ2-5
size: NA
D: TRBD2
V: TRBV27

DNA: TGTGCCAGCAGTGGAGGGACAGATACGCAGTATTTT
CDR3: CASSGGTDTQYF
J: TRBJ2-3
size: NA
D: NA
V: TRBV2

DNA: TGCGCCAGCAGCCAAGGTGCAGGGAGTGGAAATACGCAGTATTTT
CDR3: CASSQGAGSGNTQYF
J: TRBJ2-3
size: NA
D: NA
V: TRBV4-1

DNA: TGTGCCAGCAGCTTACAGGACAGGACTGGAAACACCATATATTTT
CDR3: CASSLQDRTGNTIYF
J: TRBJ1-3
size: NA
D: TRBD1
V: TRBV7-9

DNA: TGTGCCAGCAGTGAACAGGGTGGTGAGCAGTTCTTC
CDR3: CASSEQGGEQFF
J: TRBJ2-1
size: NA
D: NA
V: TRBV2

DNA: TGCGCCAGCAGCTTGGCAGGGCAGCTTAACTATGGCTACACCTTC
CDR3: CASSLAGQLNYGYTF
J: TRBJ1-2
size: NA
D: NA
V: TRBV5-1

DNA: TGCGCCAGCAGCTTGGGTAGCGGGAGCTACGAGCAGTACTTC
CDR3: CASSLGSGSYEQYF
J: TRBJ2-7
size: few
D: TRBD2
V: TRBV5-1

DNA: TGTGCCAGCAGTTATTCAGGGGATAAGAGTCAGCCCCAGCATTTT
CDR3: CASSYSGDKSQPQHF
J: TRBJ1-5
size: NA
D: NA
V: TRBV6-5

DNA: TGTGCCAGCAGTTACTCCGCGGGGGTCCCGTACTTC
CDR3: CASSYSAGVPYF
J: TRBJ2-5
size: NA
D: TRBD2
V: TRBV6-5

DNA: TGTGCCAGCAGCTTATCGGGTACTAACTATGGCTACACCTTC
CDR3: CASSLSGTNYGYTF
J: TRBJ1-2
size: few
D: NA
V: TRBV5-4

DNA: TGTGCCAGCAGCTTAGATAGGACTAGCGGGCCCCAAAACTCCTACAATGAGCAGTTCTTC
CDR3: CASSLDRTSGPQNSYNEQFF
J: TRBJ2-1
size: few
D: TRBD2
V: TRBV7-8

DNA: TGCGCCAGCAGACGGGACCCGCAAGAGACCCAGTACTTC
CDR3: CASRRDPQETQYF
J: TRBJ2-5
size: NA
D: NA
V: TRBV5-1

DNA: TGTGCCAGCAGCCGTAGGGCCGTCCCTTGGCCCCAGCATTTT
CDR3: CASSRRAVPWPQHF
J: TRBJ1-5
size: NA
D: NA
V: TRBV7-2

DNA: TGTGCCATCAGTGACAGTTCAACTAATGAAAAACTGTTTTTT
CDR3: CAISDSSTNEKLFF
J: TRBJ1-4
size: NA
D: NA
V: TRBV10-3

DNA: TGCGCCAGCAGCTCTCGGGTAGGGGGATCCTACGAGCAGTACTTC
CDR3: CASSSRVGGSYEQYF
J: TRBJ2-7
size: once
D: NA
V: TRBV5-1

DNA: TGTGCCAGCAGCCCCGCCGATGGGAGGGGAGGCTATGGCTACACCTTC
CDR3: CASSPADGRGGYGYTF
J: TRBJ1-2
size: few
D: NA
V: TRBV4-2

DNA: TGTGCCAGCAGTGCGGAACAGCTACGTTCTCGAAACACCATATATTTT
CDR3: CASSAEQLRSRNTIYF
J: TRBJ1-3
size: NA
D: NA
V: TRBV2

DNA: TGTGCCAGCAGCGATCGGGACAGGGGATCGCGGCCTTATGGCTACACCTTC
CDR3: CASSDRDRGSRPYGYTF
J: TRBJ1-2
size: NA
D: TRBD1
V: TRBV7-8

DNA: TGTGCCAGCAGTCTGAAGAACAAAACATCAAGGGACCGCACGTCCTACGAGCAGTACTTC
CDR3: CASSLKNKTSRDRTSYEQYF
J: TRBJ2-7
size: NA
D: NA
V: TRBV6-2/TRBV6-3

DNA: TGTGCCAGCCGGGGAGCCCGGGAAGAGACCCAGTACTTC
CDR3: CASRGAREETQYF
J: TRBJ2-5
size: NA
D: NA
V: TRBV6-5

DNA: TGTGCCACCAGTGATCCCAGGGCAGCCGCTCGGGACGAGCAGTACTTC
CDR3: CATSDPRAAARDEQYF
J: TRBJ2-7
size: NA
D: NA
V: TRBV24-1

DNA: TGTGCCAGCAGCATACTAGCGGGGGGGCCCACAGATACGCAGTATTTT
CDR3: CASSILAGGPTDTQYF
J: TRBJ2-3
size: NA
D: TRBD2
V: TRBV7-7

DNA: TGTGCCATCAGGGTGGGGGCGGAAAATGAGCAGTTCTTC
CDR3: CAIRVGAENEQFF
J: TRBJ2-1
size: NA
D: NA
V: TRBV10-3

DNA: TGTGCCAGCAGCTTAGAGCGAGGCGGAAGTCAGTGGGTGACCGGGGAGCTGTTTTTT
CDR3: CASSLERGGSQWVTGELFF
J: TRBJ2-2
size: NA
D: NA
V: TRBV11-3

DNA: TGTGCCAGCAGCCAACAGAGCTCCTACAATGAGCAGTTCTTC
CDR3: CASSQQSSYNEQFF
J: TRBJ2-1
size: NA
D: NA
V: TRBV3-1/TRBV3-2

DNA: TGTGCCAGCAGCTTGAACCCCGACAGGGGAAATGGCTACACCTTC
CDR3: CASSLNPDRGNGYTF
J: TRBJ1-2
size: NA
D: TRBD1
V: TRBV5-5

DNA: TGTGCCAGCAGCTTATTACTTAATGAAAAACTGTTTTTT
CDR3: CASSLLLNEKLFF
J: TRBJ1-4
size: NA
D: NA
V: TRBV11-2

DNA: TGTGCCAGCAGGGGACAGGGGGATCAGCCCCAGCATTTT
CDR3: CASRGQGDQPQHF
J: TRBJ1-5
size: NA
D: TRBD1
V: TRBV12-3/TRBV12-4

DNA: TGTGCCAGCAGCTTAACAGGGCTCTACAATGAGCAGTTCTTC
CDR3: CASSLTGLYNEQFF
J: TRBJ2-1
size: once
D: NA
V: TRBV7-9

DNA: TGTGCCTGGAGTGGGGCAGACTATGGCTACACCTTC
CDR3: CAWSGADYGYTF
J: TRBJ1-2
size: NA
D: NA
V: TRBV30

DNA: TGTGCCAGCAGCTCCCTTCGACAGGGAGAGAGGGAAAAACTGTTTTTT
CDR3: CASSSLRQGEREKLFF
J: TRBJ1-4
size: few
D: TRBD1
V: TRBV5-6

DNA: TGTGCCAGCAGCGGAAGATCTGGACTCCGCAATGAGCAGTTCTTC
CDR3: CASSGRSGLRNEQFF
J: TRBJ2-1
size: NA
D: NA
V: TRBV5-4

DNA: TGTGCCAGCCACGTGGGGGGGAACTACAATGAGCAGTTCTTC
CDR3: CASHVGGNYNEQFF
J: TRBJ2-1
size: NA
D: TRBD2
V: TRBV6-5

DNA: TGCGCCAGCAGCTTGGGGGGACAGGGACCGAACACTGAAGCTTTCTTT
CDR3: CASSLGGQGPNTEAFF
J: TRBJ1-1
size: NA
D: TRBD1
V: TRBV5-1

DNA: TGCGCCAGCAGCCTAAGCGGGGAGGGGCGCATTGACACCTTC
CDR3: CASSLSGEGRIDTF
J: TRBJ1-2
size: few
D: NA
V: TRBV5-1

DNA: TGTGCCAGCAGCTTGTGGCTAGCGGGCGTCCCGGGGGAGCTGTTTTTT
CDR3: CASSLWLAGVPGELFF
J: TRBJ2-2
size: once
D: TRBD2
V: TRBV5-4

DNA: TGTGCCAGCAGCCTTAGACAGTTCTATGGCTACACCTTC
CDR3: CASSLRQFYGYTF
J: TRBJ1-2
size: NA
D: NA
V: TRBV7-8

DNA: TGTGCCAGCAGTGAATTGGGCGGGAGTAACTATGGCTACACCTTC
CDR3: CASSELGGSNYGYTF
J: TRBJ1-2
size: NA
D: NA
V: TRBV25-1

DNA: TGTGCCTGGAGTGTATACGGGGGAAAAGAGACCCAGTACTTC
CDR3: CAWSVYGGKETQYF
J: TRBJ2-5
size: NA
D: NA
V: TRBV30

DNA: TGTGCCAGCAGTGACTCTGGGGGGCCGGGTAATGAGCAGTTCTTC
CDR3: CASSDSGGPGNEQFF
J: TRBJ2-1
size: few
D: NA
V: TRBV6-4

DNA: TGCGCCAGCAGCCGAAAAGGGACTAGCGGGGGGGCAGGGGGTTACAATGAGCAGTTCTTC
CDR3: CASSRKGTSGGAGGYNEQFF
J: TRBJ2-1
size: NA
D: TRBD2
V: TRBV5-1

DNA: TGTGCTAGTGGTTTGGTACCCGTTTCTCTCGGGGTCGACAGGGAATTTTTGTACGAGCAGTACTTC
CDR3: CASGLVPVSLGVDREFLYEQYF
J: TRBJ2-7
size: NA
D: TRBD1
V: TRBV12-5

DNA: TGTGCCAGCAGCTTGAGAGGGGGAGATACGCAGTATTTT
CDR3: CASSLRGGDTQYF
J: TRBJ2-3
size: once
D: NA
V: TRBV5-5

DNA: TGTGCCAGCAGCTTAGTCGGGGCGGGATCGCTCACAGATACGCAGTATTTT
CDR3: CASSLVGAGSLTDTQYF
J: TRBJ2-3
size: NA
D: NA
V: TRBV11-2

DNA: TGTGCCAGCAGTCTGACAGGGGAGGGGTATAGCAATCAGCCCCAGCATTTT
CDR3: CASSLTGEGYSNQPQHF
J: TRBJ1-5
size: NA
D: TRBD1
V: TRBV27